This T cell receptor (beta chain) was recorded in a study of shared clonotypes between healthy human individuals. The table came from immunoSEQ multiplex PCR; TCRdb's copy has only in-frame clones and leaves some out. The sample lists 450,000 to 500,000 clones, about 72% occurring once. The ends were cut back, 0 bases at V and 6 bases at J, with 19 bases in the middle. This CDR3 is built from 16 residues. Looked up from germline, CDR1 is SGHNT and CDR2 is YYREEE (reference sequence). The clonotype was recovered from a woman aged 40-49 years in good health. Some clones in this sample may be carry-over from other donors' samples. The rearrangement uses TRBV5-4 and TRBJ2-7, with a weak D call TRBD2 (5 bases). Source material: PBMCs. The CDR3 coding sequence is TGTGCCAGCAGCTTGGATACGGGGAGAACGGAAAGCGAGCAGTACTTC. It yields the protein CASSLDTGRTESEQYF.